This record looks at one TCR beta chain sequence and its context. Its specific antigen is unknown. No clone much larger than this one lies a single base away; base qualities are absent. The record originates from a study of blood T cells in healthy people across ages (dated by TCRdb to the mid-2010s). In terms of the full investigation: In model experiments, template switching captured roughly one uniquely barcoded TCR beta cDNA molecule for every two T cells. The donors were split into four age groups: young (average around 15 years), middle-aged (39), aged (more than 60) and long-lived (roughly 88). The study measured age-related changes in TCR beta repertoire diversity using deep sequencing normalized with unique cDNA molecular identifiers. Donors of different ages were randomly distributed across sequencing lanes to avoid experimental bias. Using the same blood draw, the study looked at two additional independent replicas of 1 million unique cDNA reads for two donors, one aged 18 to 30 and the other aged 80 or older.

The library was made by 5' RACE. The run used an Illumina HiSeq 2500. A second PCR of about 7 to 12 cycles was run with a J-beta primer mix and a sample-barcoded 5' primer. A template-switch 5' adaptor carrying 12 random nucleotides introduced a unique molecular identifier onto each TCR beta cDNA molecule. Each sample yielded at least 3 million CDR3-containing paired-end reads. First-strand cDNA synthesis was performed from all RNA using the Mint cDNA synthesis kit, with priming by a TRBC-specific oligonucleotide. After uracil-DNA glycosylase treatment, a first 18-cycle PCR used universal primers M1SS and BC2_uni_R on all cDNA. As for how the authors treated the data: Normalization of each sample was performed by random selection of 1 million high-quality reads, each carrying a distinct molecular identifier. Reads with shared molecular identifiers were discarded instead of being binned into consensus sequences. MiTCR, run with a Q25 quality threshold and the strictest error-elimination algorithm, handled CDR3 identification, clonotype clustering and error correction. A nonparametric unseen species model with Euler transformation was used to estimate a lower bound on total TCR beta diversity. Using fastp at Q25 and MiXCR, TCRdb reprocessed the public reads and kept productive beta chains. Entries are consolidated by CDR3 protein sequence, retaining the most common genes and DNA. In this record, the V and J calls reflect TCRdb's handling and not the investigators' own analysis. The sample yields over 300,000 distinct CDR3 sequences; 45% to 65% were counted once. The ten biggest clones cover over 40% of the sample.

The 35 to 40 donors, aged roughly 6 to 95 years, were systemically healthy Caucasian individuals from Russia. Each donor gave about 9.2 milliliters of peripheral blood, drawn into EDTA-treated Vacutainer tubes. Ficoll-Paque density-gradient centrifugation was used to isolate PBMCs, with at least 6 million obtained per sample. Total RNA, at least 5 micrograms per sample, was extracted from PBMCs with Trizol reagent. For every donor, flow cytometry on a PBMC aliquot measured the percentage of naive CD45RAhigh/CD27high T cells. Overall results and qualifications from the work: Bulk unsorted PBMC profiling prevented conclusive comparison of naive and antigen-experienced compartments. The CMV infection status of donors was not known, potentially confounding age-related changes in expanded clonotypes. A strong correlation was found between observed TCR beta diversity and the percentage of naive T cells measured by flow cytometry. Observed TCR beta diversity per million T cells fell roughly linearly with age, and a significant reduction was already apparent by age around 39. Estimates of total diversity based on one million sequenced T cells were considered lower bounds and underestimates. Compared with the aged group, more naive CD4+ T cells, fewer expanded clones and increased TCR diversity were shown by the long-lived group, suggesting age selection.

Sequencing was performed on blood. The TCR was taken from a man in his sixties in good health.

The DNA sequence is given as TGCGCCAGCAGATCAAAAGAGACCCAGTACTTC. The encoded protein is CASRSKETQYF. This chain is built from TRBV5-1 and TRBJ2-5; the D gene is unclear. The CDR3 has 11 amino acids, counting the end cysteine and phenylalanine. Here the CDR3 DNA is all that survives: 33 bases in frame from base 1. CDR1 and CDR2 are read off the germline V gene as SGHRS and YFSETQ. V was cut back by 5 bases and J by 3 bases, leaving a gap of 5 bases between them.